The 32 T cell receptor beta chains presented below share a single source sample, sequenced in a study of regulatory T cells in long-lasting Graves disease. As to time point: newly diagnosed GD, antithyroid drugs for less than 3 months. PBMCs provided the RNA from which the TCR library was made. Libraries of TCR beta came from iRepertoire HTBI primers plus Arm-PCR of CDR3 regions. TCRdb re-analysed the multiplex PCR reads in MiXCR, keeping a single row per CDR3 protein. Among around 480,000 distinct CDR3 sequences listed, 15% to 20% were seen once. The sample was also linked to a second study, of T cells in Graves' hyperthyroidism and ophthalmopathy.

Sequencing used peripheral blood mononuclear cells (PBMCs), obtained at new diagnosis, from a patient treated with antithyroid drugs. The receptors come from a man aged 40-50 years with Graves disease.

This clonotype was detected ten times or more. The chain carries TRBV27 and TRBJ2-1, with TRBD2 matching 10 bases. Germline V gene data show CDR1 as MNHEY and CDR2 as SMNVEV (reference sequence). V lost 2 bases, J lost 6 bases, and 1 base stayed unmatched. CDR3 length: 14 residues. The CDR3 region is CASSLQREGNEQFF. The DNA for the CDR3 is TGTGCCAGCAGTTTACAGCGGGAGGGCAATGAGCAGTTCTTC.

V and J are TRBV12-3 or TRBV12-4 and TRBJ2-7; the match to TRBD2 covers 14 bases. The CDR3 is 15 residues long. V lost 2 bases, J lost 5 bases, and 2 bases stayed unmatched. This CDR3 reads CASSLKGLAGDEQYF. The CDR3 DNA reads TGTGCCAGCAGTTTAAAGGGACTAGCGGGAGACGAGCAGTACTTC.

This clonotype appeared a few times. This chain uses TRBV19 with TRBJ1-5; weak D call: TRBD1 (6 bases). The CDR3 runs to 15 residues. CDR1 and CDR2 from the germline V gene are LNHDA and SQIVND (reference sequence). The V end was cut by 3 bases, the J end by 2 bases, with 11 bases between. Here the CDR3 DNA reads TGTGCCAGTAGTATTTTGGGGGCGGGCAATCAGCCCCAGCATTTT. Encoded protein: CASSILGAGNQPQHF.

This clonotype was observed many times. The genes are TRBV20-1 and TRBJ2-1; 9 bases align to TRBD2. Germline V gene lookup returns CDR1 DFQATT and CDR2 SNEGSKA (reference sequence). V shed 0 bases and J 2 bases; nucleotides not matched to a gene: 11. This CDR3 region has 18 residues. In DNA form, the CDR3 reads TGCAGTGCTAGAGATCCGGGCCTAGCGGGATATCCCTACAATGAGCAGTTCTTC. Its protein is CSARDPGLAGYPYNEQFF.

V is TRBV29-1 and J is TRBJ2-3; TRBD2 matches at 11 bases. Germline V gives CDR1 SQVTM, CDR2 ANQGSEA. V gave up 7 bases and J gave up 6 bases; unmatched junction bases: 9. The CDR3 runs to 14 residues. The CDR3 region has the DNA TGCAGCGGACGCCGACTAGCGGGACGGGATACGCAGTATTTT. Encoded protein: CSGRRLAGRDTQYF.

This clonotype showed up just a few times. The chain joins TRBV4-1 to TRBJ2-1; 7 nucleotides line up with TRBD2. The germline V gene encodes CDR1 MGHRA and CDR2 YSYEKL. Trimming took 4 bases from V and 6 from J; bases not matched to a gene: 12. The CDR3 is made up of 16 amino acids. The CDR3 DNA is TGCGCCAGCAGCCCCGCCGCGGGAGTCGGTTCCAATGAGCAGTTCTTC. This translates into CASSPAAGVGSNEQFF.

As to this clonotype: Since a much larger clone is just one base distant, this may be a read error. The rearrangement joins TRBV27 to TRBJ1-1; 7 positions match TRBD1. After removal of 5 bases from V and 6 bases from J, the junction contained 6 bases not matched to a gene. The germline gives CDR1 MNHEY, CDR2 SMNVEV (reference sequence). The CDR3 is 13 residues long. Here the CDR3 reads CASSTTGVAEAFF. The CDR3 DNA reads as TGTGCCAGCAGTACCACAGGGGTTGCTGAAGCTTTCTTT.

This clonotype was found many times. The rearrangement joins TRBV28 to TRBJ2-7; D gene unclear. This CDR3 contains 12 residues. Germline CDR1 and CDR2: MDHEN and SYDVKM. V was clipped by 4 bases and J by 7 bases, with 11 bases between them. The CDR3 reads CASSWAGWEQYF. The CDR3 DNA reads TGTGCCAGCAGTTGGGCTGGGTGGGAGCAGTACTTC.

The table lists this clonotype with a count of one. V gene TRBV7-2 combines with J gene TRBJ1-2; 9 bases agree with TRBD1. CDR3 size: 13 residues. V trimming: 3 bases; J trimming: 9 bases; junction bases outside the gene matches: 5. Germline CDR1 and CDR2: SGHTA and FQGNSA. CDR3 in DNA: TGTGCCAGCAGCTTCCGGGACAGGGATAGCTACACCTTC. It codes for CASSFRDRDSYTF.

Points on this clonotype: This may be a read error: a much more frequent sequence differs by one nucleotide. V is TRBV2 and J is TRBJ2-7; D possibly corresponds to TRBD1 (5 bases). Germline CDR1 is SNHLY and CDR2 is FYNNEI. This CDR3 region has 15 residues. CDR3 coding DNA: TGTACCAGCAGCCGCCCAGGGCAGGGAATCTACGAGCAGTACTTC. This sequence encodes CTSSRPGQGIYEQYF.

This clonotype was observed at least ten times. V gene TRBV5-1 combines with J gene TRBJ2-1; 7 bases line up with TRBD2. Germline V gives CDR1 SGHRS, CDR2 YFSETQ. The J segment lost 7 bases and the V segment lost 0 bases, leaving 4 bases of the junction unmatched. The CDR3 runs to 14 residues. The CDR3 DNA reads TGCGCCAGCAGCTTGGCGACTAGCTCGAATGAGCAGTTCTTC. Its protein product is CASSLATSSNEQFF. Variable domain in full (rest from reference TRBV5-1 and TRBJ2-1): KAGVTQTPRYLIKTRGQQVTLSCSPISGHRSVSWYQQTPGQGLQFLFEYFSETQRNKGNFPGRFSGRQFSNSRSEMNVSTLELGDSALYLCASSLATSSNEQFFGPGTRLTVL.

This chain joins TRBV4-1 and TRBJ2-7; 8 bases fit TRBD2. The V gene end was trimmed by 7 bases and the J gene end by 3 bases; junction bases not matched to a gene: 14. The germline CDR1 and CDR2 sequences are MGHRA and YSYEKL. The CDR3 covers 16 residues. The CDR3 here is CASTQEGAGAVYEQYF. The DNA for the CDR3 is TGCGCCAGCACCCAGGAAGGAGCGGGAGCCGTCTACGAGCAGTACTTC.

This clonotype was seen more than once but under ten times. The rearrangement links TRBV20-1 to TRBJ2-2; TRBD2 agrees at 8 bases. Per the germline V gene, CDR1 is DFQATT and CDR2 is SNEGSKA (reference sequence). This CDR3 spans 18 amino acids. V lost 0 bases, J lost 0 bases, and 9 bases stayed unmatched. The CDR3 DNA reads as TGCAGTGCTAGAGATCTCAGCGGGAGTCCCTCGAACACCGGGGAGCTGTTTTTT. As protein: CSARDLSGSPSNTGELFF.

The chain couples TRBV6-2 or TRBV6-3 to TRBJ2-1; 9 nucleotides line up with TRBD2. With 0 bases clipped from V and 0 bases from J, the junction kept 3 bases outside the gene matches. This CDR3 is 17 amino acids long. The germline CDR1 and CDR2 sequences are MNHEY and SVGEGT. The CDR3 sequence is CASSYSTSGDSYNEQFF. The CDR3 DNA sequence: TGTGCCAGCAGTTACTCGACTAGCGGAGACTCCTACAATGAGCAGTTCTTC.

The V gene is TRBV29-1, the J gene TRBJ1-2; D unresolved. The V and J ends lost 7 bases and 7 bases respectively, with 13 bases between them. The CDR3 has 11 residues. Germline V gene data show CDR1 as SQVTM and CDR2 as ANQGSEA. CDR3 residues: CSALTDLGYTF. The CDR3 DNA reads TGCAGCGCCCTGACTGACCTTGGCTACACCTTC.

This clonotype was detected many times. This rearrangement joins TRBV20-1 to TRBJ2-1, with 11 bases that match TRBD1. V was clipped by 6 bases and J by 9 bases; unmatched bases: 10. From germline, CDR1 is DFQATT and CDR2 SNEGSKA (reference sequence). The CDR3 is made up of 14 amino acids. The CDR3 sequence: CSATGTGGPLEQFF. The CDR3 nucleotides are TGCAGTGCCACTGGGACAGGGGGTCCTCTTGAGCAGTTCTTC.

This clonotype showed up just a few times. The chain combines TRBV6-1 with TRBJ2-1, with 9 bases fitting TRBD2. CDR3 length equals 15 residues. The germline V gene has CDR1 MNHNS and CDR2 SASEGT. Losses at the gene ends were 6 bases for V and 6 bases for J; bases not matched to a gene: 9. Here the CDR3 reads CASRRLAESPNEQFF. CDR3 in DNA: TGTGCCAGCAGGCGACTAGCGGAAAGTCCCAATGAGCAGTTCTTC.

Note on this clonotype: A much larger clone sits a single nucleotide away, making a read error possible. The V and J genes are TRBV12-3 or TRBV12-4 and TRBJ2-7; tentatively, D is TRBD2 (6 bases). V dropped 7 bases and J dropped 7 bases, with 20 bases sitting between them. The CDR3 totals 14 residues. The CDR3 DNA reads TGTGCCAGCATGCTCCCCGGGGGAGGAAATGAGCAGTACTTC. As protein: CASMLPGGGNEQYF.

The chain uses TRBV18 and TRBJ2-5, with TRBD1 matching over 11 bases. The germline CDR1 and CDR2 sequences are KGHSH and LQKENI. The CDR3 spans 14 residues. V lost 6 bases, J lost 7 bases, and 7 bases stayed unmatched. The CDR3 DNA sequence: TGTGCCAGCTCCCAGGACAGGGGGCCTGGGACCCAGTACTTC. It specifies CASSQDRGPGTQYF.

In this sample, this clonotype turned up many times. The chain has TRBV3-1 and TRBJ2-2; D uncertain. Germline-derived CDR1 and CDR2 are LGHDT and YNNKEL (reference sequence). The CDR3 loop spans 13 amino acids. V lost 4 bases, J lost 6 bases, and 9 bases lay in between. CDR3 region: CASSPQVAGELFF. CDR3 DNA sequence: TGTGCCAGCAGCCCCCAGGTCGCCGGGGAGCTGTTTTTT.

This clonotype was seen repeatedly, ten times or more. This chain links TRBV20-1 with TRBJ1-6; D remains ambiguous. The germline gives CDR1 DFQATT, CDR2 SNEGSKA (reference sequence). CDR3 length: 16 residues. Deletions cut 0 bases from V and 0 bases from J, with 9 bases between. The CDR3 region has the DNA TGCAGTGCTAGAGATGCGGCAGGCTCCTATAATTCACCCCTCCACTTT. It yields the protein CSARDAAGSYNSPLHF.

This clonotype was observed a handful of times. This chain connects TRBV5-1 to TRBJ2-5; D is unresolved. There are 16 residues in the CDR3. With 6 bases removed from V and 3 bases from J, the gap between germline ends came to 21 bases. Germline CDR1 SGHRS, CDR2 YFSETQ. The CDR3 here is CASKWGTRSVEETQYF. CDR3 in DNA: TGCGCCAGCAAGTGGGGAACTCGGAGCGTTGAAGAGACCCAGTACTTC.

The sample holds many counts of this clonotype. V gene TRBV29-1 combines with J gene TRBJ1-1; D is undetermined. Germline CDR1 SQVTM, CDR2 ANQGSEA. V was clipped by 8 bases and J by 1 base, with 14 bases between them. The CDR3 has 13 residues. CDR3 sequence: CSTRGGTNTEAFF. The CDR3 DNA sequence: TGCAGCACCCGGGGAGGAACGAACACTGAAGCTTTCTTT.

This clonotype was found a few times. V is TRBV24-1 and J is TRBJ1-1, with 8 bases that match TRBD1. The germline CDR1 and CDR2 sequences are KGHDR and SFDVKD. CDR3 length: 15 residues. The J segment lost 1 base and the V segment lost 4 bases, leaving 4 bases of the junction unmatched. CDR3 sequence (DNA): TGTGCCACCAGTGACCCCGGGACAGGGAACACTGAAGCTTTCTTT. Translation gives CATSDPGTGNTEAFF.

Details on this clonotype: A single base separates this from a much larger clone, so it may be a read error. The chain has TRBV6-4 and TRBJ2-3, with 13 positions matching TRBD2. This CDR3 spans 17 amino acids. The germline V gene has CDR1 MRHNA and CDR2 SNTAGT. Trimming removed 11 bases from V and 3 bases from J; junction bases left unmatched: 14. The CDR3 region has the DNA TGTGCCGGTCCGGGGGTCCCGGGACTAGCGGGGACAGATACGCAGTATTTT. Translated: CAGPGVPGLAGTDTQYF.

This clonotype was observed many times. The chain combines TRBV7-9 with TRBJ2-5; D uncertain. The CDR3 sequence is 13 residues long. CDR1 and CDR2 (germline): SEHNR, FQNEAQ (reference sequence). With 2 bases removed from V and 3 bases from J, the gap between germline ends came to 7 bases. The CDR3 region is CASSLNLEETQYF. CDR3 DNA: TGTGCCAGCAGCTTAAATCTCGAAGAGACCCAGTACTTC.

This clonotype has ten or more counts. V and J are TRBV11-2 and TRBJ2-1; 7 positions agree with TRBD2. CDR1 is SGHAT and CDR2 is FQNNGV in the germline V gene. Germline trimming cut 5 bases from V and 10 bases from J; bases unmatched to any gene: 23. This CDR3 contains 18 residues. The CDR3 protein is CASSPGRGGLVNDGEQFF. CDR3 nucleotides: TGTGCCAGCAGCCCGGGGAGGGGCGGCCTAGTCAACGACGGGGAGCAGTTCTTC.

This clonotype came up a few times. V usage is TRBV12-3 or TRBV12-4 and J usage is TRBJ2-1; D may be TRBD2 (5 bases). The V and J ends lost 3 bases and 16 bases respectively, with 19 bases between them. The CDR3 has 13 amino acids. The CDR3 DNA reads TGTGCCAGCAGTTTGCGGTCTCTAGCCGGCCAATTCTTC. The encoded protein is CASSLRSLAGQFF.

The chain uses TRBV6-1 and TRBJ1-5; no clear D gene. This CDR3 is 14 amino acids long. V lost 6 bases to trimming and J lost 9 bases, with 18 bases between them. Germline CDR1 and CDR2: MNHNS and SASEGT. The CDR3 bases are TGTGCCAGCAGGTTGGAGGGAGGAAGTGGGCCCCAGCATTTT. Translating gives CASRLEGGSGPQHF.

The sample holds a few counts of this clonotype. This sequence joins TRBV20-1 and TRBJ1-5; D gene uncertain. V lost 5 bases and J 3 bases, leaving 14 bases between the germline ends. The CDR3 consists of 14 residues. Germline CDR1 and CDR2: DFQATT and SNEGSKA (reference sequence). Here the CDR3 reads CSAGVLGYNQPQHF. Written as DNA, the CDR3 is TGCAGTGCTGGTGTTTTAGGGTACAATCAGCCCCAGCATTTT.

This clonotype was recorded at least ten times. Here the CDR3 reads CSANNGGDSRLETQYF. As DNA, the CDR3 is TGCAGTGCTAATAACGGGGGGGACTCCCGGTTGGAGACCCAGTACTTC. The chain employs TRBV20-1 and TRBJ2-5; 8 bases map to TRBD2. This CDR3 has 16 residues. Trimming cost V 4 bases and J 5 bases; bases outside gene matches: 15. Looked up from germline, CDR1 is DFQATT and CDR2 is SNEGSKA (reference sequence).

This clonotype was picked up many times. The rearrangement uses TRBV3-1 and TRBJ1-2; D call uncertain. V shed 2 bases and J shed 8 bases, with 9 bases lying between them. There are 12 residues in the CDR3. CDR1 and CDR2 from the germline V gene are LGHDT and YNNKEL (reference sequence). The CDR3 spells CASSQRSYGYTF. As DNA, the CDR3 is TGTGCCAGCAGCCAACGAAGTTACGGCTACACCTTC.